This TCR beta chain was obtained from a study of T-cell memory formation after mild COVID-19. This CDR3 is 14 amino acids long. Looked up from germline, CDR1 is KGHDR and CDR2 is SFDVKD. Trimming pared 2 bases from V and 1 base from J, leaving 7 bases between. To note about this clonotype: Antigen unknown.

Sample barcodes and UMIs were carried by the TCR alpha and TCR beta cDNA libraries that 5'RACE generated with constant-segment primers. TCRdb used MiXCR to reprocess the 5' RACE reads, holding one entry per CDR3 protein. The data contain around 200,000 distinct CDR3 sequences, more than 8% of them seen just once; the ten biggest clones take up around 3.4%. Overall study findings and caveats: Researchers report contracting CD4+ clones mostly in CM and EM, with CD8+ clones in EMRA.

The TCR was taken from a young man who had mild COVID-19 (a few samples of this study predate the infection). Cell type and time point are not known. Sequenced material: PBMCs or a T cell subset sorted from them (not recorded which). The V gene is TRBV24-1, the J gene TRBJ2-5; D unresolved. As DNA, the CDR3 is TGTGCCACCAGTGATTCAGTAATCCAAGAGACCCAGTACTTC. It encodes CATSDSVIQETQYF.